This T cell receptor (beta chain) is from a study of T-cell reconstitution after alpha-beta-depleted transplantation in children. In its sample, this clonotype was seen a few times. Germline V gene data show CDR1 as SQVTM and CDR2 as ANQGSEA. V lost 0 bases and J lost 4, with 23 bases in between. The CDR3 length is 18 residues. Preparing the TCRbeta library involved the use of unique molecular identifiers. TCRdb itself ran the PCR reads through MiXCR, one entry per CDR3 protein. Of over 200,000 distinct CDR3 sequences detected, 8.5% to 10% appear once; the ten largest clones hold approximately 6.6%. Here the sequenced sample was PBMCs from the stem cell graft donor, taken from the stem cell graft. The receptor was derived from a human donor who donated a stem cell graft to a child with acute lymphoblastic leukemia. The chain joins TRBV29-1 to TRBJ2-3; no definite D call. CDR3 in amino acids: CSVEDPWRIARYPDTQYF. The CDR3 DNA reads TGCAGCGTTGAAGACCCCTGGCGGATAGCACGGTATCCAGATACGCAGTATTTT.